These 32 T cell receptor beta chains came from one sample sequenced in a study of blood T cell repertoires in COVID-19. TCRdb keeps only in-frame clones here, not all; method: immunoSEQ multiplex PCR. The sample consists of tens of thousands of clones, around 78% of them appearing once. The specimen sequenced was peripheral blood. The receptors were gathered from a man aged 55 to 70 with acute or convalescent COVID-19.

V gene TRBV3-1 (or the pseudogene TRBV3-2) combines with J gene TRBJ2-7; TRBD1 aligns across 9 bases. The CDR3 totals 17 residues. V was clipped by 0 bases and J by 4 bases; unmatched bases: 10. Germline V gene data show CDR1 as LGHDT and CDR2 as YNNKEL (reference sequence). DNA of the CDR3: TGTGCCAGCAGCCAAGACAAGAGCCGGGACAGGGAATACGAGCAGTACTTC. This codes for CASSQDKSRDREYEQYF.

This chain uses TRBV6-2 or TRBV6-3 with TRBJ2-7, with D possibly matching TRBD1 (5 bases). This CDR3 has 14 amino acids. CDR1 is MNHEY and CDR2 is SVGEGT in the germline V gene. Trimming took off 2 bases at V and 3 bases at J, with 11 bases between the two ends. In DNA, the CDR3 is TGTGCCAGCAGTTACCGGACATTTAACTACGAGCAGTACTTC. Protein sequence: CASSYRTFNYEQYF.

The chain has TRBV7-9 and TRBJ2-7, with 9 bases lining up with TRBD2. Looked up from germline, CDR1 is SEHNR and CDR2 is FQNEAQ (reference sequence). The trim removed 5 bases at V and 6 bases at J, leaving 14 bases unmatched. This CDR3 is 16 amino acids long. The CDR3 reads CASSRKPGTSLGEQYF. CDR3 DNA sequence: TGTGCCAGCAGCCGTAAACCGGGGACTAGCTTGGGCGAGCAGTACTTC.

The chain links TRBV12-3 or TRBV12-4 to TRBJ2-7; 7 nucleotides agree with TRBD1. Germline trimming cut 2 bases from V and 5 bases from J; bases unmatched to any gene: 3. The CDR3 is made up of 13 amino acids. This chain's CDR3 is CASSLRQGNEQYF. Written as DNA, the CDR3 is TGTGCCAGCAGTTTAAGACAGGGTAACGAGCAGTACTTC.

This clone was seen only a few times. One end of the junction is discordant with germline, which a read error may explain. The gene calls are TRBV7-7 and TRBJ2-5, with unresolved D. CDR3 length equals 13 residues. Germline CDR1 SSHAT, CDR2 FNYEAQ (reference sequence). The CDR3 sequence: CASSPRLEETQYF. The CDR3, as DNA: TGTGCTAGCAGCCCCAGATTGGAGGAGACCCAGTACTTC.

The V call is TRBV15, the J call TRBJ1-5, with a tentative D call TRBD1 (6 bases). Germline CDR1 and CDR2: LNHNV and YYDKDF (reference sequence). The CDR3 totals 16 residues. The V end lost 4 bases, the J end lost 4 bases, and 17 bases lay between the germline ends. CDR3 DNA sequence: TGTGCCACCAGCATAAAACGGGACACCTTTAATCAGCCCCAGCATTTT. It encodes CATSIKRDTFNQPQHF. Looking up the rest from reference TRBV15 and TRBJ1-5 gives the full variable domain: DAMVIQNPRYQVTQFGKPVTLSCSQTLNHNVMYWYQQKSSQAPKLLFHYYDKDFNNEADTPDNFQSRRPNTSFCFLDIRSPGLGDTAMYLCATSIKRDTFNQPQHFGDGTRLSIL.

V and J are TRBV10-3 and TRBJ1-5; D perhaps matches TRBD1 (6 bases). This CDR3 is 15 amino acids long. Germline V gene lookup returns CDR1 ENHRY and CDR2 SYGVKD. Deletions cut 7 bases from V and 3 bases from J, with 16 bases between. As DNA, the CDR3 is TGTGCCATCAAAGGGGCAGGGGCGGTCAATCAGCCCCAGCATTTT. Protein product: CAIKGAGAVNQPQHF.

The chain has TRBV19 and TRBJ2-2; 13 bases map to TRBD2. CDR3 length: 17 residues. V shed 6 bases and J 6 bases; nucleotides not matched to a gene: 10. Germline V gives CDR1 LNHDA, CDR2 SQIVND (reference sequence). The CDR3 spells CASRTLAGGQIAGELFF. In DNA, the CDR3 is TGTGCCAGTAGAACACTAGCGGGAGGGCAGATTGCCGGGGAGCTGTTTTTT.

This chain uses TRBV6-5 with TRBJ2-5; the D gene is possibly TRBD2 (6 bases). From germline, CDR1 is MNHEY and CDR2 SVGAGI. Trimming left V 2 bases short and J 0 bases short, with 10 bases between. This CDR3 is built from 15 residues. Here the CDR3 reads CASSYHGGDQETQYF. CDR3 DNA: TGTGCCAGCAGTTACCACGGAGGGGACCAAGAGACCCAGTACTTC.

This sequence joins TRBV29-1 and TRBJ1-1, with D hard to call. CDR1 and CDR2 from the germline V gene are SQVTM and ANQGSEA. V was trimmed by 2 bases and J by 4 bases, leaving 11 bases between them. The CDR3 spans 13 residues. In nucleotides, the CDR3 is TGCAGCGTTGAAAAGGGTGGGAGCACTGAAGCTTTCTTT. Amino acid sequence: CSVEKGGSTEAFF.

The chain employs TRBV5-6 and TRBJ1-5; 7 nucleotides agree with TRBD1. Germline CDR1 and CDR2: SGHDT and YYEEEE. J lost 4 bases, V lost 4 bases, and 11 bases had no gene match. This CDR3 region has 16 residues. CDR3 in amino acids: CASSATRDSLNQPQHF. The CDR3 nucleotides read TGTGCCAGCAGCGCCACCCGGGACAGCCTTAATCAGCCCCAGCATTTT.

This rearrangement joins TRBV9 to TRBJ1-1; 9 bases agree with TRBD1. V trimming: 4 bases; J trimming: 5 bases; junction bases outside the gene matches: 9. There are 15 residues in the CDR3. CDR1 SGDLS and CDR2 YYNGEE come from the germline V gene. The CDR3 sequence: CASSPSTGGGTEAFF. CDR3 coding DNA: TGTGCCAGCAGCCCTTCGACAGGGGGTGGGACTGAAGCTTTCTTT.

This chain's CDR3 is CASSVEGQGGTDTQYF. The CDR3 DNA reads TGTGCCAGCAGCGTAGAGGGACAGGGAGGGACAGATACGCAGTATTTT. The chain joins TRBV9 to TRBJ2-3, with 9 positions matching TRBD1. Germline V gene sequence: CDR1 SGDLS, CDR2 YYNGEE. This CDR3 is built from 16 residues. The V gene end was trimmed by 0 bases and the J gene end by 3 bases; junction bases not matched to a gene: 5.

This chain connects TRBV5-4 to TRBJ1-4, with 9 positions matching TRBD1. The CDR3 length is 15 residues. Germline lookup yields CDR1 SGHNT and CDR2 YYREEE (reference sequence). V gave up 5 bases and J gave up 7 bases; unmatched junction bases: 9. CDR3 residues: CASSPTGTGIEKLFF. The DNA for the CDR3 is TGTGCCAGCAGTCCCACCGGGACAGGGATTGAAAAACTGTTTTTT.

This clone occurred once. The rearrangement links TRBV19 to TRBJ2-1; 7 bases fit TRBD2. CDR3 size: 16 residues. Per germline, CDR1 LNHDA and CDR2 SQIVND (reference sequence). The J segment lost 4 bases and the V segment lost 1 base, leaving 7 bases of the junction unmatched. Here the CDR3 DNA reads TGTGCCAGTAGTATAGGGTCGGGAGGTGGGTACAATGAGCAGTTCTTC. It is translated as CASSIGSGGGYNEQFF. Together with reference TRBV19 and TRBJ2-1, the CDR3 gives the full variable domain: DGGITQSPKYLFRKEGQNVTLSCEQNLNHDAMYWYRQDPGQGLRLIYYSQIVNDFQKGDIAEGYSVSREKKESFPLTVTSAQKNPTAFYLCASSIGSGGGYNEQFFGPGTRLTVL.

The chain couples TRBV10-2 to TRBJ2-6; D possibly corresponds to TRBD1 (5 bases). The V gene lost 5 bases and the J gene lost 1 base, with 12 bases spanning the gap. The CDR3 totals 16 residues. The V gene's germline CDR1 is WSHSY and CDR2 SAAADI. The CDR3 DNA is TGCGCCAGCAGTCAGCCAGGGTGGTCTGGGGCCAACGTCCTGACTTTC. As protein: CASSQPGWSGANVLTF.

V usage is TRBV24-1 and J usage is TRBJ2-5; D may be TRBD1 (5 bases). CDR1 is KGHDR and CDR2 is SFDVKD in the germline V gene. The CDR3 extends over 16 amino acids. V was pared by 1 base and J by 3 bases, with 14 bases between. The CDR3 coding sequence is TGTGCCACCAGTGATTTAATCAGCCAGGGCAAAGAGACCCAGTACTTC. This sequence encodes CATSDLISQGKETQYF.

The chain employs TRBV7-9 and TRBJ1-4, with TRBD1 identical over 8 bases. This CDR3 comprises 16 residues. Trimming cost V 3 bases and J 6 bases; bases outside gene matches: 9. Germline V gene sequence: CDR1 SEHNR, CDR2 FQNEAQ (reference sequence). CDR3 residues: CASSFLQGATDEKLFF. CDR3 DNA sequence: TGTGCCAGCAGCTTCTTGCAGGGGGCCACTGATGAAAAACTGTTTTTT.

The CDR3 DNA is TGTGCCAGCAGTGAATCGGGGGGTCTTGGAAACACCATATATTTT. This gives the protein CASSESGGLGNTIYF. The chain has TRBV25-1 and TRBJ1-3; possible D gene TRBD1, 5 bases. Between the trimmed V and J ends, which lost 1 base and 3 bases, there was a span of 10 bases. The germline CDR1 and CDR2 sequences are MGHDK and SYGVNS. This CDR3 is 15 amino acids long.

The chain has TRBV5-4 and TRBJ2-3; 9 bases align to TRBD2. With 2 bases clipped from V and 3 bases from J, the junction kept 4 bases outside the gene matches. This CDR3 spans 15 amino acids. Looked up from germline, CDR1 is SGHNT and CDR2 is YYREEE (reference sequence). This CDR3 reads CASSLPSGKTDTQYF. The CDR3 DNA reads TGTGCCAGCAGCTTACCTAGCGGGAAAACAGATACGCAGTATTTT.

In its sample, this clone was seen once. V is TRBV18 and J is TRBJ2-3; 8 bases map to TRBD1. Germline loops: CDR1 KGHSH, CDR2 LQKENI. V shed 5 bases, J shed 0 bases, and the junction held 13 bases outside the gene matches. This CDR3 is built from 18 residues. CDR3 coding DNA: TGTGCCAGCTCAGACAAACGGGGACAGGCCTTTAGCACAGATACGCAGTATTTT. Amino acid sequence: CASSDKRGQAFSTDTQYF.

J is TRBJ2-3 and V is TRBV5-1; D ambiguous. CDR1 SGHRS and CDR2 YFSETQ come from the germline V gene. The CDR3 is 16 amino acids. The V end lost 0 bases, the J end lost 4 bases, and 15 bases lay between the germline ends. The CDR3 spells CASSLALKVSADTQYF. DNA for the CDR3: TGCGCCAGCAGCTTGGCCCTGAAGGTCAGCGCAGATACGCAGTATTTT.

The chain has TRBV6-5 and TRBJ2-4; 9 positions match TRBD2. Germline-derived CDR1 and CDR2 are MNHEY and SVGAGI. This CDR3 is 15 amino acids long. V dropped 5 bases and J dropped 7; count of bases not matched to a gene: 9. CDR3 sequence (DNA): TGTGCCAGCAGTAGAGCCGGGACTAGCCCCAACATTCAGTACTTC. Its protein product is CASSRAGTSPNIQYF.

The chain carries TRBV7-2 and TRBJ2-7; 7 bases fit TRBD1. This CDR3 has 13 residues. The ends lost 4 bases at V and 3 bases at J; junction bases unmatched: 3. The V gene's germline CDR1 is SGHTA and CDR2 FQGNSA. The CDR3 loop reads CASSSTGVYEQYF. The CDR3 region has the DNA TGTGCCAGCAGCTCCACAGGGGTCTACGAGCAGTACTTC.

The chain employs TRBV5-1 and TRBJ2-3, with D perhaps matching TRBD2 (5 bases). This CDR3 comprises 18 residues. Germline V CDR1 and CDR2: SGHRS, YFSETQ. Trimming removed 6 bases from V and 2 bases from J, with 25 bases in between. The CDR3 region has the DNA TGCGCCAGCACCCCGGCTACTAGTTTCTCCTCCTTCACAGATACGCAGTATTTT. It specifies CASTPATSFSSFTDTQYF.

The rearrangement links TRBV7-8 to TRBJ2-1; unclear D gene. CDR3 length: 11 amino acids. Germline V CDR1 and CDR2: SGHVS, FQNEAQ. The V end was cut by 5 bases, the J end by 7 bases, with 6 bases between. CDR3 nucleotide sequence: TGTGCCAGCAGCCCTAAGAATGAGCAGTTCTTC. Translation gives CASSPKNEQFF. Full variable domain (remainder filled in from reference TRBV7-8 and TRBJ2-1): GAGVSQSPRYKVAKRGQDVALRCDPISGHVSLFWYQQALGQGPEFLTYFQNEAQLDKSGLPSDRFFAERPEGSVSTLKIQRTQQEDSAVYLCASSPKNEQFFGPGTRLTVL.

J is TRBJ2-7 and V is TRBV28, with D maybe TRBD2 (6 bases). Trimming removed 5 bases from V and 2 bases from J, with 10 bases in between. The CDR3 is 13 residues long. Looked up from germline, CDR1 is MDHEN and CDR2 is SYDVKM. The CDR3 here is CASSRGGTYEQYF. Here the CDR3 DNA reads TGTGCCAGCAGTAGGGGCGGGACCTACGAGCAGTACTTC.

The rearrangement uses TRBV6-6 and TRBJ1-2; 7 bases are a match to TRBD1. Germline trimming cut 6 bases from V and 4 bases from J; bases unmatched to any gene: 8. CDR3 length: 14 amino acids. Per the germline V gene, CDR1 is MNHNY and CDR2 is SVGAGI (reference sequence). CDR3 DNA sequence: TGTGCCAGCAGAACCCAGGGGGTTTTCTATGGCTACACCTTC. This sequence encodes CASRTQGVFYGYTF.

V gene TRBV27 combines with J gene TRBJ2-3; no definite D call. Germline values: CDR1 MNHEY, CDR2 SMNVEV (reference sequence). Trimming pared 4 bases from V and 2 bases from J, leaving 19 bases between. The CDR3 extends over 17 amino acids. The CDR3 reads CASSSFVADLFTDTQYF. The CDR3 coding sequence is TGTGCCAGCAGTTCTTTCGTGGCGGATCTATTCACAGATACGCAGTATTTT.

The genes are TRBV9 and TRBJ2-3, with unresolved D. Germline V gives CDR1 SGDLS, CDR2 YYNGEE. The ends were cut back, 0 bases at V and 4 bases at J, with 6 bases in the middle. The CDR3 consists of 13 residues. Here the CDR3 reads CASSVVPSDTQYF. CDR3 coding DNA: TGTGCCAGCAGCGTAGTCCCCTCAGATACGCAGTATTTT.

The chain uses TRBV9 and TRBJ1-1; D is undetermined. Between the trimmed V and J ends, which lost 0 bases and 4 bases, there was a span of 16 bases. There are 16 residues in the CDR3. Per the germline V gene, CDR1 is SGDLS and CDR2 is YYNGEE. CDR3 protein: CASSVGTGKGATEAFF. CDR3 coding DNA: TGTGCCAGCAGCGTAGGGACGGGAAAAGGCGCCACTGAAGCTTTCTTT.

The rearrangement joins TRBV11-3 to TRBJ1-1; 8 bases agree with TRBD1. This CDR3 is 15 amino acids long. J was trimmed by 1 base and V by 5 bases; bases with no gene match: 6. Per the germline V gene, CDR1 is SGHNT and CDR2 is YENEEA. This chain's CDR3 is CASSPRRGQNTEAFF. The DNA of the CDR3 is TGTGCCAGCAGCCCCCGCAGGGGGCAGAACACTGAAGCTTTCTTT.